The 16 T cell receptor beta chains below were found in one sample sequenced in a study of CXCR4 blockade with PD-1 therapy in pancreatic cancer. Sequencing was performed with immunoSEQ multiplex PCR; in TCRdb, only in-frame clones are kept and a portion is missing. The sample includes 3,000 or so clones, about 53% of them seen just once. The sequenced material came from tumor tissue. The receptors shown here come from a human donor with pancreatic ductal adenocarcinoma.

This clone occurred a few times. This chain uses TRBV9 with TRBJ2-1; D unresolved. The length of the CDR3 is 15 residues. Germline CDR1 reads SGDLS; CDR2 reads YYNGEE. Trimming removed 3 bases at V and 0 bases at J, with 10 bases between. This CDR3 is CASSAKTSSYNEQFF. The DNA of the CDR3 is TGTGCCAGCAGCGCCAAGACAAGCTCCTACAATGAGCAGTTCTTC.

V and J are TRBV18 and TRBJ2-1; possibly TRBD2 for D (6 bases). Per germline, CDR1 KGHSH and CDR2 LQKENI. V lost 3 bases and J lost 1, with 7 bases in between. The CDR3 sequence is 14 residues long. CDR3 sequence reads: CASSPSGSYNEQFF. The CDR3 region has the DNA TGTGCCAGCTCACCTAGCGGTTCCTACAATGAGCAGTTCTTC.

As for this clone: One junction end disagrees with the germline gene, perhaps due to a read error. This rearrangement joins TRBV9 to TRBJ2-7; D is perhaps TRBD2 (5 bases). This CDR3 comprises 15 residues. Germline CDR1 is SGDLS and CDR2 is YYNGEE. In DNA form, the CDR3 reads TGTGCCAGCAGCCTACTAGATAGTGCGGCCTACGAGCAATACTTC. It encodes CASSLLDSAAYEQYF.

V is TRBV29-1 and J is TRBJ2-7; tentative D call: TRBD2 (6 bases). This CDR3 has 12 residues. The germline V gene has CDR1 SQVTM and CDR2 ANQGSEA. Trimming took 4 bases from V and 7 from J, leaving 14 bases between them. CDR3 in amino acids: CSVALLRGEQYF. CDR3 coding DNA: TGCAGCGTTGCTCTCCTCCGGGGGGAGCAGTACTTC.

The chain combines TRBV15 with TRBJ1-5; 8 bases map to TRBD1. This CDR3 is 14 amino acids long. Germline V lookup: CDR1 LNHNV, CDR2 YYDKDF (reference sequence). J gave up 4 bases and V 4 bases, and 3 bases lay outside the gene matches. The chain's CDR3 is CATSKGQVNQPQHF. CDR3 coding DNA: TGTGCCACCAGCAAGGGACAGGTTAATCAGCCCCAGCATTTT.

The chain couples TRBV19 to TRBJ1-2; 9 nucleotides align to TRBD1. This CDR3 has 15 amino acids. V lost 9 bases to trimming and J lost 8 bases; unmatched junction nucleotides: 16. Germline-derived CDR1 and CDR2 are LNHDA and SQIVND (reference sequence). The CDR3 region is CASSGGPGQGGGYTF. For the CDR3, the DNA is TGTGCCAGCAGCGGGGGACCGGGACAGGGTGGAGGCTACACCTTC.

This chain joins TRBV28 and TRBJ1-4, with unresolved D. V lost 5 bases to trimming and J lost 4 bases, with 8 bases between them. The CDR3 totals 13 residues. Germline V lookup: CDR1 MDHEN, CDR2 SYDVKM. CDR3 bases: TGTGCCAGCAGTGTACGGATTAATGAAAAACTGTTTTTT. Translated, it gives CASSVRINEKLFF. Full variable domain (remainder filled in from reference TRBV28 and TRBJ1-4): DVKVTQSSRYLVKRTGEKVFLECVQDMDHENMFWYRQDPGLGLRLIYFSYDVKMKEKGDIPEGYSVSREKKERFSLILESASTNQTSMYLCASSVRINEKLFFGSGTQLSVL.

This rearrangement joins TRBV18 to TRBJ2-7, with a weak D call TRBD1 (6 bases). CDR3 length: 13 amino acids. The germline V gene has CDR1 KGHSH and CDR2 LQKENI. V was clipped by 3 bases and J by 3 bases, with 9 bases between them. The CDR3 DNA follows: TGTGCCAGCTCACCCGGGACATACTACGAGCAGTACTTC. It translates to CASSPGTYYEQYF. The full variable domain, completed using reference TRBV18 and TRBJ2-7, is NAGVMQNPRHLVRRRGQEARLRCSPMKGHSHVYWYRQLPEEGLKFMVYLQKENIIDESGMPKERFSAEFPKEGPSILRIQQVVRGDSAAYFCASSPGTYYEQYFGPGTRLTVT.

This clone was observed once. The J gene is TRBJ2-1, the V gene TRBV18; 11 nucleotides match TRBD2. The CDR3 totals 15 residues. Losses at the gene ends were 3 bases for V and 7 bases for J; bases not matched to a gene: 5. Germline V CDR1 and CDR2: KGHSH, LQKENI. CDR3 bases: TGTGCCAGCTCACCCACTAGCGGGAGTAGGAATGAGCAGTTCTTC. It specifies CASSPTSGSRNEQFF.

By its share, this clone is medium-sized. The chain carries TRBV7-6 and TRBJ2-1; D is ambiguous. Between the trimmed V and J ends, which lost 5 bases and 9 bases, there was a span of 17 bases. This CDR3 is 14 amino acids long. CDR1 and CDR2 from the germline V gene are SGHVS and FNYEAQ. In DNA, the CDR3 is TGTGCCAGCAGCCCCCGGTCGATACAGATTGAGCAGTTCTTC. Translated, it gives CASSPRSIQIEQFF.

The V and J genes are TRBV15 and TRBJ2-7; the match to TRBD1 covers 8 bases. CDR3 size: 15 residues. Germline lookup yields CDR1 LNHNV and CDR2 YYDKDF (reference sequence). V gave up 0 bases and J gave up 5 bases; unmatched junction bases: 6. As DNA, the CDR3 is TGTGCCACCAGCAGAGATCAGGGGGCTTTGAACGAGCAGTACTTC. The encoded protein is CATSRDQGALNEQYF.

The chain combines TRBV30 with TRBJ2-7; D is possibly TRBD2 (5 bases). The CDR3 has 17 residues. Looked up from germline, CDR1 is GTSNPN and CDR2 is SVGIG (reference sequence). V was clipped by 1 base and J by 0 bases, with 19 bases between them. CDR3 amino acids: CAWSANGRGGFSYEQYF. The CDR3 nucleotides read TGTGCCTGGAGTGCTAATGGCCGTGGAGGATTCTCCTACGAGCAGTACTTC.

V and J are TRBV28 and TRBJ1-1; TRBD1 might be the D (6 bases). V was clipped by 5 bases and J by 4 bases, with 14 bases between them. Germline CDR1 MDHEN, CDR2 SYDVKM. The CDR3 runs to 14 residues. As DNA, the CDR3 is TGTGCCAGCAGTCCACAGGGAAGGGTCACTGAAGCTTTCTTT. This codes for CASSPQGRVTEAFF.

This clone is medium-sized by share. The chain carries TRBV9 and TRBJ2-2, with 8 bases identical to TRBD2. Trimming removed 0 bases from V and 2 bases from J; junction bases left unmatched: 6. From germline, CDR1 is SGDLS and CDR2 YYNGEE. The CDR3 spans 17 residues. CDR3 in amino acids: CASSVAGGPFNTGELFF. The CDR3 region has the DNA TGTGCCAGCAGCGTAGCGGGAGGGCCTTTTAACACCGGGGAGCTGTTTTTT.

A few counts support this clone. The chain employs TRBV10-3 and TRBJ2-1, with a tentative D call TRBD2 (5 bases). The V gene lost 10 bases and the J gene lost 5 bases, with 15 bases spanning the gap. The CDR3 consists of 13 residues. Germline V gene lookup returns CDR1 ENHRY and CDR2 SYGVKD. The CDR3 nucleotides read TGTGCCAGCTCGGTTCTAGCAGACAATGAGCAGTTCTTC. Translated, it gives CASSVLADNEQFF.

CDR3: CASRGTQNTGELFF. CDR3 bases: TGTGCCAGCAGAGGGACTCAAAACACCGGGGAGCTGTTTTTT. The chain recombines TRBV9 with TRBJ2-2; D is perhaps TRBD2 (6 bases). Between the trimmed V and J ends, which lost 5 bases and 2 bases, there was a span of 10 bases. Looked up from germline, CDR1 is SGDLS and CDR2 is YYNGEE. The CDR3 extends over 14 amino acids.